This T cell receptor beta chain was observed in a study of blood T cell repertoires in COVID-19. This clone was recorded only once. Sequencing used immunoSEQ multiplex PCR; TCRdb keeps in-frame clones, though not all of them. The sample lists about 150,000 clones, more than 65% seen once, with around 14% in the top ten. The junction had 3 bases not matched to a gene; V was cut back by 0 bases and J by 3 bases. Germline CDR1 is MNHEY and CDR2 is SVGAGI. This CDR3 has 16 residues. The rearrangement links TRBV6-5 to TRBJ2-3, with 10 bases lining up with TRBD2. This TCR came from a woman aged 80 or over with acute or convalescent COVID-19. Sequenced sample: peripheral blood. The CDR3 region is CASSYSSGRATDTQYF. DNA for the CDR3: TGTGCCAGCAGTTACTCGAGCGGGAGGGCAACAGATACGCAGTATTTT.